Listed below are T cell receptor beta chains from one sample, sequenced in a study of blood T cell repertoires in COVID-19. Sequencing used immunoSEQ multiplex PCR; TCRdb keeps in-frame clones, though not all of them. The sample lists some 290,000 clones; less than 85% were seen once. The source material was peripheral blood. All receptors derive from a man between 60 and 75 years old who had recovered from COVID-19. CDR3s include the opening cysteine and the closing phenylalanine or tryptophan. D genes are given only for firm matches. Rows give clone size only sometimes, using once, few, many, or a class for an expanded clone.

TRBV7-2,TRBJ2-5,TRBD2,NA,TGTGCCAGCAGTGACGCGGGGGGCCTACAAGAGACCCAGTACTTC,CASSDAGGLQETQYF
TRBV14,TRBJ1-2,TRBD1,NA,TGTGCCAGCAGCGAATCGGACAGGGCCGGCTACACCTTC,CASSESDRAGYTF
TRBV2,TRBJ2-7,NA,NA,TGTGCCAGCAGTGCGGGGGTAGGGAGCTCCTACGAGCAGTACTTC,CASSAGVGSSYEQYF
TRBV30,TRBJ1-5,NA,NA,TGTGCCTGGAGTCGGTCGGAGGGGCCCCAGCATTTT,CAWSRSEGPQHF
TRBV14,TRBJ1-1,NA,NA,TGTGCCAGCAGCATACAGGGATACACTGAAGCTTTCTTT,CASSIQGYTEAFF
TRBV6-5,TRBJ2-5,NA,NA,TGTGCCAGCAGTTCAGGGGTCTCCAACGGGGAGACCCAGTACTTC,CASSSGVSNGETQYF
TRBV7-9,TRBJ2-3,TRBD1,NA,TGTGCCAGCAGCCACCGGGACAGCCCAGATACGCAGTATTTT,CASSHRDSPDTQYF
TRBV27,TRBJ2-2,TRBD2,NA,TGTGCCAGCAGACTTGGGACTAGCGGGGTGAACACCGGGGAGCTGTTTTTT,CASRLGTSGVNTGELFF
TRBV9,TRBJ2-5,TRBD1,NA,TGTGCCAGCAGCGCGGACAGGGGGCGAGAGACCCAGTACTTC,CASSADRGRETQYF
TRBV11-2,TRBJ1-2,TRBD1,NA,TGTGCCAGCAGCCTGGGACAGGCTGACACCGGTGGCTACACCTTC,CASSLGQADTGGYTF
TRBV5-1,TRBJ1-6,TRBD1,few,TGCGCCAGCAGCTTGGCGGGACAGAGTTATTCACCCCTCCACTTT,CASSLAGQSYSPLHF
TRBV7-7,TRBJ2-2,NA,NA,TGTGCTAGCAGCTCCGGAGTCACCGGGGAGCTGTTTTTT,CASSSGVTGELFF
TRBV6-1,TRBJ2-1,NA,NA,TGTGCCAGCAGTGAATTGTCTAGCGTAACGGGTGAGCAGTTCTTC,CASSELSSVTGEQFF
TRBV27,TRBJ2-7,NA,few,TGTGCCAGCAGTCTAACCGACATGGCCTACGAGCAGTACTTC,CASSLTDMAYEQYF
TRBV7-3,TRBJ2-3,NA,NA,TGTGCCAGCAGACCTAGCGGGACAGGAGATACGCAGTATTTT,CASRPSGTGDTQYF
TRBV18,TRBJ1-2,NA,NA,TGTGCCAGCTCACCATTCACCCGTACAACAGTCCCGGGGTATGGCTACACCTTC,CASSPFTRTTVPGYGYTF
TRBV10-2,TRBJ2-1,NA,NA,TGCGCCAGCAGCCTCCCCGGTCCCAATGAGCAGTTCTTC,CASSLPGPNEQFF
TRBV3-1/TRBV3-2,TRBJ1-1,NA,few,TGTGCCAGCAGCCAAGATGGGGGGAGGGGCACTGAAGCTTTCTTT,CASSQDGGRGTEAFF
TRBV20-1,TRBJ1-5,TRBD1,NA,TGCAGTGCTGCAGGGGGTGAGCCCCAGCATTTT,CSAAGGEPQHF
TRBV11-1,TRBJ2-2,NA,NA,TGTGCCAGCAGCCTTCGGATCGGGACCGGGGAGCTGTTTTTT,CASSLRIGTGELFF
TRBV10-3,TRBJ2-7,NA,NA,TGTGCCAACGGCAGGGAGGCCTACGAGCAGTACTTC,CANGREAYEQYF
TRBV15,TRBJ2-5,NA,NA,TGTGCCACCACAACTACCTCGTACAGGGGGGGAGAGACCCAGTACTTC,CATTTTSYRGGETQYF
TRBV7-2,TRBJ1-2,TRBD1,NA,TGTGCCAGCAGCCCGGACAGGGAGTATGGCTACACCTTC,CASSPDREYGYTF
TRBV4-2,TRBJ2-3,NA,NA,TGTGCCAGCAGCCAAGGGGGGCAGGTCCTCTCTACGCAGTATTTT,CASSQGGQVLSTQYF
TRBV28,TRBJ1-3,NA,NA,TGTGCCAGCAGTTTCGTTGGACAGCGCTCTGGAAACACCATATATTTT,CASSFVGQRSGNTIYF
TRBV30,TRBJ1-2,NA,NA,TGTGCCTGGGGGGGGGCCCTTTCTGGCTACACCTTC,CAWGGALSGYTF
TRBV29-1,TRBJ2-1,TRBD2,NA,TGCAGCGTTGCGAGGATAGCGGGGGGGAATGAGCAGTTCTTC,CSVARIAGGNEQFF
TRBV11-2,TRBJ1-2,NA,NA,TGTGCCAGCAGCCTTGACTATCCCAGCGGCTACACCTTC,CASSLDYPSGYTF
TRBV30,TRBJ1-2,TRBD1,NA,TGTGCCTGGATGAGGGACAGGGCGTCCTATGGCTACACCTTC,CAWMRDRASYGYTF
TRBV27,TRBJ2-2,TRBD2,NA,TGTGCCAGTACGGGACTAGCGGGAGTAAACACCGGGGAGCTGTTTTTT,CASTGLAGVNTGELFF
TRBV20-1,TRBJ2-7,NA,NA,TGCAGTGCTAGTAGTGTAGGCAGGGCCTACGAGCAGTACTTC,CSASSVGRAYEQYF
TRBV7-8,TRBJ2-3,NA,NA,TGTGCCAGCAGCCCCTACGGCGGGAGCACAGATACGCAGTATTTT,CASSPYGGSTDTQYF
TRBV29-1,TRBJ1-2,NA,NA,TGCAGCGTGCGATCTGGGACTTCTCACTATGACTACACCTTC,CSVRSGTSHYDYTF
TRBV25-1,TRBJ1-2,TRBD1,NA,TGTGCCAGCAGTGCGACAGGGATTAGCTATGGCTACACCTTC,CASSATGISYGYTF
TRBV3-1/TRBV3-2,TRBJ2-3,TRBD2,NA,TGTGCCAGCCGAAACTCGCTAGCGGGGGGGCTAAATACGCAGTATTTT,CASRNSLAGGLNTQYF
TRBV28,TRBJ1-6,NA,NA,TGTGCCAGCAGCCTAAGGGACTTGAGCTCCTATAATTCACCCCTCCACTTT,CASSLRDLSSYNSPLHF
TRBV6-5,TRBJ2-2,TRBD1,NA,TGTGCCAGCACGAGGGACAGCCCGAACACCGGGGAGCTGTTTTTT,CASTRDSPNTGELFF
TRBV4-2,TRBJ2-2,NA,NA,TGTGCCAGCAGCCGCGGGACAGCCGGGGAGCTGTTTTTT,CASSRGTAGELFF
TRBV5-6,TRBJ1-1,NA,NA,TGTGCCAGCAGATTAAACGCGGAAAACACTGAAGCTTTCTTT,CASRLNAENTEAFF
TRBV5-1,TRBJ2-1,TRBD1,NA,TGCGCCAGCAGCGCGAGGGCAGGGGGCGGCTACAATGAGCAGTTCTTC,CASSARAGGGYNEQFF
TRBV28,TRBJ2-3,TRBD2,NA,TGTGCCAGCAGCGGGGGGGGAGCGGGGAAGGTAAATACGCAGTATTTT,CASSGGGAGKVNTQYF
TRBV7-8,TRBJ2-3,NA,once,TGTGCCAGCAGCCAGGGGGGGGGCGTAGATACGCAGTATTTT,CASSQGGGVDTQYF
TRBV6-5,TRBJ2-5,NA,NA,TGTGCCAGCAGTCCCAGGGTGGTCGGGGAGACCCAGTACTTC,CASSPRVVGETQYF
TRBV6-5,TRBJ2-5,TRBD1,NA,TGTGCCAGCAACCTGGACAGGGGGCGGGCGGAGACCCAGTACTTC,CASNLDRGRAETQYF
TRBV19,TRBJ1-4,NA,NA,TGTGCCAGTAGTGAGTCCGGGACACGACATGAAAAACTGTTTTTT,CASSESGTRHEKLFF
TRBV7-6,TRBJ2-7,TRBD1,NA,TGTGCCAGCAGCTTAGGTTCAGCTCTGGGGGACAGGGATTCCTACGAGCAGTACTTC,CASSLGSALGDRDSYEQYF
TRBV3-1/TRBV3-2,TRBJ2-7,TRBD1,NA,TGTGCCAGCAGCCTCGGGACAGGGTTAGACGAGCAGTACTTC,CASSLGTGLDEQYF
TRBV6-5,TRBJ1-1,NA,NA,TGTGCCAGCAGTCAAACCTTACAGGGTACAGCTTTCTTT,CASSQTLQGTAFF
TRBV7-2,TRBJ2-1,TRBD1,NA,TGTGCCAGCAGCGAGGGGACAGGGGGATTCAATGAGCAGTTCTTC,CASSEGTGGFNEQFF
TRBV28,TRBJ2-6,TRBD2,NA,TGTGCCAGCAGTTCCCGGGGGGAGGGGTTTGGGGCCAACGTCCTGACTTTC,CASSSRGEGFGANVLTF
TRBV5-6,TRBJ2-7,NA,NA,TGTGCCAGCAGCTTGGGTTGGCCAAAAATCTACGAGCAGTACTTC,CASSLGWPKIYEQYF
TRBV4-1,TRBJ1-3,NA,NA,TGCGCCAGCAGCCAAGTTCTCGGCTCTGGAAACACCATATATTTT,CASSQVLGSGNTIYF